This T cell receptor (beta chain) was identified during a study of cytomegalovirus exposure and HLA in healthy donors. Primers: 60 Vbeta forward and 13 Jbeta reverse. Clones were sequenced by immunoSEQ multiplex PCR, and TCRdb holds only the in-frame ones, with some missing. This sample's table reports about 25,000 clones. The junction had 10 bases not matched to a gene; V was cut back by 6 bases and J by 4 bases. Germline V CDR1 and CDR2: KGHSH, LQKENI. The CDR3 has 15 residues. The sample was PBMCs. The chain couples TRBV18 to TRBJ1-2; 8 bases match TRBD1. The TCR was taken from a male donor in good health and CMV-seropositive. This chain's CDR3 is CASSDPGQALYGYTF. In nucleotides, the CDR3 is TGTGCCAGCTCGGACCCGGGACAGGCTCTCTATGGCTACACCTTC.